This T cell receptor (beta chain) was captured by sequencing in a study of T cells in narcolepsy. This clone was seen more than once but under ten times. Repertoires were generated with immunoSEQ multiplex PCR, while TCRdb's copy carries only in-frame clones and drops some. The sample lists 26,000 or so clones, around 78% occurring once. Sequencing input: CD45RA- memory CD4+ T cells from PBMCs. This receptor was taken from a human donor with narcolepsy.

CDR3 amino acids: CASSESAGGAYEQYF. The DNA of the CDR3 is TGTGCCAGTAGTGAATCAGCGGGGGGGGCCTACGAGCAGTACTTC. The chain couples TRBV19 to TRBJ2-7, with TRBD2 matching over 10 bases. The V segment lost 5 bases and the J segment 2 bases; nucleotides outside the gene matches: 6. This CDR3 spans 15 amino acids. Germline V lookup: CDR1 LNHDA, CDR2 SQIVND (reference sequence).